Shown below are 14 T cell receptor beta chains from a single sample sequenced in a study of radiotherapy plus CTLA-4 blockade in lung cancer. Profiling relied on immunoSEQ multiplex PCR, and the TCRdb table lists in-frame clones only, not all of them. The table shows 40,000 to 50,000 clones, with 75% occurring only once. The sample here was peripheral blood, taken from a patient treated with radiotherapy plus ipilimumab. The receptors stem from a human donor with non-small cell lung cancer who had stable disease on radiotherapy plus ipilimumab.

The chain links TRBV30 to TRBJ1-1; a weak D match, TRBD1 (5 bases). V shed 5 bases and J shed 0 bases, with 13 bases lying between them. Germline V gene data show CDR1 as GTSNPN and CDR2 as SVGIG (reference sequence). CDR3 length equals 14 residues. The CDR3 coding sequence is TGTGCCTGGGACGCGGGGCCAGTGAACACTGAAGCTTTCTTT. This codes for CAWDAGPVNTEAFF.

This clone appeared a few times. The chain employs TRBV10-3 and TRBJ2-5; 13 bases are a match to TRBD2. The CDR3 length is 17 residues. Germline lookup yields CDR1 ENHRY and CDR2 SYGVKD. Germline trimming cut 10 bases from V and 5 bases from J; bases unmatched to any gene: 16. For the CDR3, the DNA is TGTGCCACTTCGGATGGGACTAGCGGGACCCCCTGGGAGACCCAGTACTTC. It translates to CATSDGTSGTPWETQYF.

The chain combines TRBV5-6 with TRBJ1-2, with 12 nucleotides matching TRBD1. The CDR3 has 17 amino acids. Germline V gives CDR1 SGHDT, CDR2 YYEEEE. V lost 2 bases to trimming and J lost 0 bases; unmatched junction nucleotides: 5. The CDR3 loop reads CASSFPGQGAANYGYTF. For the CDR3, the DNA is TGTGCCAGCAGCTTTCCGGGACAGGGGGCGGCTAACTATGGCTACACCTTC.

The chain uses TRBV4-1 and TRBJ1-1; no clear D gene. Germline CDR1 MGHRA, CDR2 YSYEKL. The CDR3 loop spans 15 amino acids. V lost 3 bases to trimming and J lost 3 bases, with 14 bases between them. This CDR3 reads CASSHRGTRDTEAFF. The CDR3 DNA reads as TGCGCCAGCAGCCACCGGGGAACCCGGGACACTGAAGCTTTCTTT.

The chain combines TRBV4-2 with TRBJ2-3, with 8 bases matching TRBD2. CDR3 length: 14 residues. V was clipped by 4 bases and J by 2 bases; unmatched bases: 2. Germline loops: CDR1 LGHNA, CDR2 YNFKEQ. The CDR3 sequence is CASSRRGATDTQYF. CDR3 bases: TGTGCCAGCAGCCGGCGGGGGGCCACAGATACGCAGTATTTT.

The rearrangement joins TRBV27 to TRBJ1-6, with 7 bases matching TRBD1. V was pared by 6 bases and J by 7 bases, with 6 bases of the junction left unmatched. In germline, CDR1 is MNHEY, CDR2 SMNVEV (reference sequence). The CDR3 runs to 14 residues. CDR3 region: CASSRTGLNSPLHF. The DNA of the CDR3 is TGTGCCAGCAGCAGGACAGGACTGAATTCACCCCTCCACTTT.

V and J are TRBV10-2 and TRBJ2-3; the match to TRBD2 covers 12 bases. The trim removed 7 bases at V and 4 bases at J, leaving 9 bases unmatched. This CDR3 spans 16 amino acids. The germline CDR1 and CDR2 sequences are WSHSY and SAAADI. CDR3 loop: CASMFTSGGRADTQYF. The CDR3, as DNA: TGCGCCAGCATGTTCACTAGCGGGGGGAGGGCAGATACGCAGTATTTT.

The chain joins TRBV19 to TRBJ2-7, with 8 positions matching TRBD2. V trimming: 6 bases; J trimming: 2 bases; junction bases outside the gene matches: 3. The CDR3 runs 13 residues. Germline CDR1 reads LNHDA; CDR2 reads SQIVND (reference sequence). In nucleotides, the CDR3 is TGTGCCAGTAGCCGGGGACTAGCCTACGAGCAGTACTTC. This codes for CASSRGLAYEQYF. Supplemented by reference TRBV19 and TRBJ2-7, the full variable domain reads DGGITQSPKYLFRKEGQNVTLSCEQNLNHDAMYWYRQDPGQGLRLIYYSQIVNDFQKGDIAEGYSVSREKKESFPLTVTSAQKNPTAFYLCASSRGLAYEQYFGPGTRLTVT.

The chain is built from TRBV2 and TRBJ2-5; D may be TRBD2 (5 bases). CDR1 and CDR2 from the germline V gene are SNHLY and FYNNEI. CDR3 length equals 15 residues. Trimming took 4 bases from V and 5 from J, leaving 17 bases between them. The CDR3 reads CASSVVLAQRETQYF. DNA for the CDR3: TGTGCCAGCAGTGTAGTGCTAGCTCAGCGGGAGACCCAGTACTTC. Full variable domain (remainder filled in from reference TRBV2 and TRBJ2-5): EPEVTQTPSHQVTQMGQEVILRCVPISNHLYFYWYRQILGQKVEFLVSFYNNEISEKSEIFDDQFSVERPDGSNFTLKIRSTKLEDSAMYFCASSVVLAQRETQYFGPGTRLLVL.

V and J are TRBV30 and TRBJ1-1; D unresolved. Germline V gene data show CDR1 as GTSNPN and CDR2 as SVGIG (reference sequence). Trimming stripped 4 bases from V and 3 bases from J, with 9 bases between. The CDR3 has 12 amino acids. The DNA for the CDR3 is TGTGCCTGGACACAGCGGGACACTGAAGCTTTCTTT. It codes for CAWTQRDTEAFF.

The gene calls are TRBV5-4 and TRBJ2-5, with 9 positions matching TRBD2. The V segment lost 0 bases and the J segment 5 bases; nucleotides outside the gene matches: 8. Looked up from germline, CDR1 is SGHNT and CDR2 is YYREEE (reference sequence). The CDR3 contains 16 residues. The CDR3 DNA is TGTGCCAGCAGCTTGGTTGGCGGGGGGGCCGGTGAGACCCAGTACTTC. This sequence encodes CASSLVGGGAGETQYF.

This chain connects TRBV7-9 to TRBJ2-5, with D possibly being TRBD1 (5 bases). In germline, CDR1 is SEHNR, CDR2 FQNEAQ (reference sequence). Deletions cut 2 bases from V and 0 bases from J, with 13 bases between. This CDR3 has 16 amino acids. As DNA, the CDR3 is TGTGCCAGCAGCTTACCAAAGACAGTGTACCAAGAGACCCAGTACTTC. Protein: CASSLPKTVYQETQYF.

This clone has only one observation. The V call is TRBV27, the J call TRBJ1-5; 9 bases match TRBD1. J lost 2 bases, V lost 7 bases, and 9 bases had no gene match. The CDR3 contains 16 residues. CDR1 MNHEY and CDR2 SMNVEV come from the germline V gene (reference sequence). The CDR3, as DNA: TGTGCCAGCAAGAGGACAGGGGTGGGGGGCAATCAGCCCCAGCATTTT. Its translation: CASKRTGVGGNQPQHF.

V and J are TRBV29-1 and TRBJ1-1; 10 positions agree with TRBD1. The germline V gene encodes CDR1 SQVTM and CDR2 ANQGSEA. The J segment lost 3 bases and the V segment lost 7 bases, leaving 5 bases of the junction unmatched. The length of the CDR3 is 13 residues. The CDR3 reads CSARTGGDTEAFF. The CDR3 DNA is TGCAGCGCACGGACAGGGGGAGACACTGAAGCTTTCTTT.